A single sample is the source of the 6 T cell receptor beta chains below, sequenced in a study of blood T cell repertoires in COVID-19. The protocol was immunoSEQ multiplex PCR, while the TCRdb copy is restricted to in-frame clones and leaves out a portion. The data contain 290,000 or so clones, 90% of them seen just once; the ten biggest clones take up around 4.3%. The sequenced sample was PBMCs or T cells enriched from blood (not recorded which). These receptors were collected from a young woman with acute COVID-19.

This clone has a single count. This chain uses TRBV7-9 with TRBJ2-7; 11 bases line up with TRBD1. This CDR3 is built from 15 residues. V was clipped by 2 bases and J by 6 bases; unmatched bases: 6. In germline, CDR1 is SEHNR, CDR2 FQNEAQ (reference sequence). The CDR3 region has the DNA TGTGCCAGCAGCTTAATGGGGACAGGGGGGAGCGAGCAGTACTTC. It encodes CASSLMGTGGSEQYF. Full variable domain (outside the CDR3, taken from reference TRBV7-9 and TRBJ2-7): DTGVSQNPRHKITKRGQNVTFRCDPISEHNRLYWYRQTLGQGPEFLTYFQNEAQLEKSRLLSDRFSAERPKGSFSTLEIQRTEQGDSAMYLCASSLMGTGGSEQYFGPGTRLTVT.

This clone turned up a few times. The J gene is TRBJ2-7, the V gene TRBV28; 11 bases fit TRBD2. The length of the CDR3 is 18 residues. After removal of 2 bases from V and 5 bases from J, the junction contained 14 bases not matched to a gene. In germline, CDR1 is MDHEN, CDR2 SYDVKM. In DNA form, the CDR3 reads TGTGCCAGCAGTTTAGAGGGGACGACCGGGACTAGCGGCGACGAGCAGTACTTC. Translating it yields CASSLEGTTGTSGDEQYF.

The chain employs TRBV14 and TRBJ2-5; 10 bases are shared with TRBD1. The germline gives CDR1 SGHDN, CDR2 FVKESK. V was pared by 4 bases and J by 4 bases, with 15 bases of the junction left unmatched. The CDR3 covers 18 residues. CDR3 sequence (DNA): TGTGCCAGCAGCCGCACATACACGGGACAGGGGAAGCGAGAGACCCAGTACTTC. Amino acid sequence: CASSRTYTGQGKRETQYF.

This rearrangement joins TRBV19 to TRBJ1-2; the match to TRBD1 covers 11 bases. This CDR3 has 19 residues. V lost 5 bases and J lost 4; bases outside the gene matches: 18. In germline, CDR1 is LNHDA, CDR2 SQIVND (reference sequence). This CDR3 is CASSLLPGTGGVRGYGYTF. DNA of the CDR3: TGTGCCAGTAGTCTCCTCCCCGGGACAGGGGGTGTCAGGGGCTATGGCTACACCTTC.

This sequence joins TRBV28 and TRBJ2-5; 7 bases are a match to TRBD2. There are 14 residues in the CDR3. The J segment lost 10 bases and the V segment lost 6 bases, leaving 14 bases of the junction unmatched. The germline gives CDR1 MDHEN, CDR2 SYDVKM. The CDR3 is CASSKAGPRSDQYF. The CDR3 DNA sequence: TGTGCCAGCAGCAAAGCGGGACCGCGGTCGGACCAGTACTTC.

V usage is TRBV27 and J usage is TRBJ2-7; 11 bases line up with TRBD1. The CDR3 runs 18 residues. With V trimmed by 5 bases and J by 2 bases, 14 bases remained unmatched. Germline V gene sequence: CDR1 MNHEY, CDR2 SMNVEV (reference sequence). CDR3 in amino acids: CASSDAGTGGKRTYEQYF. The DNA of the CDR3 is TGTGCCAGCAGTGACGCCGGGACAGGGGGAAAAAGGACCTACGAGCAGTACTTC.